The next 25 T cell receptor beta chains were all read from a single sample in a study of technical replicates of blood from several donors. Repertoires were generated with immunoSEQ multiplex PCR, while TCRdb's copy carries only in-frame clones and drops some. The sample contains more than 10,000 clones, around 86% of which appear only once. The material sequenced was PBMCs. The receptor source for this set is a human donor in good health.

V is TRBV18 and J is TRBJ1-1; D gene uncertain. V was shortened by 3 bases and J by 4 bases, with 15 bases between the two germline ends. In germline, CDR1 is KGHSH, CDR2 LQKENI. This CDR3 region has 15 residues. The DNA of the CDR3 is TGTGCCAGCTCACCGGACGAGGGATGGGGCACTGAAGCTTTCTTT. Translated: CASSPDEGWGTEAFF.

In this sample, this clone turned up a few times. In DNA form, the CDR3 reads TGCGCCAGCAGCTTGCCCTCGCCGGGACAGGGATTTTTATACGAGCAGTACTTC. It is translated as CASSLPSPGQGFLYEQYF. The chain has TRBV5-1 and TRBJ2-7; 9 bases line up with TRBD1. CDR3 length: 18 residues. With V trimmed by 1 base and J by 4 bases, 15 bases remained unmatched. In germline, CDR1 is SGHRS, CDR2 YFSETQ.

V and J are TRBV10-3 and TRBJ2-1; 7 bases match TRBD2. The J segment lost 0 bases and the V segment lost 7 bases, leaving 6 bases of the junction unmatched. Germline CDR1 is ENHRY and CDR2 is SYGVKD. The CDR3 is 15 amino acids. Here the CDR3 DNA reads TGTGCCATCACTAGCGGACATAGCTCCTACAATGAGCAGTTCTTC. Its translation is CAITSGHSSYNEQFF.

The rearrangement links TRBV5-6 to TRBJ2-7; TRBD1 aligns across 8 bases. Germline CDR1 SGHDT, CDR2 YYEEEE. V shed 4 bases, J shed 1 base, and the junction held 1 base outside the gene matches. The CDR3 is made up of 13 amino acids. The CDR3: CASSRDRSYEQYF. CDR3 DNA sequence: TGTGCCAGCAGCCGGGACAGGTCCTACGAGCAGTACTTC.

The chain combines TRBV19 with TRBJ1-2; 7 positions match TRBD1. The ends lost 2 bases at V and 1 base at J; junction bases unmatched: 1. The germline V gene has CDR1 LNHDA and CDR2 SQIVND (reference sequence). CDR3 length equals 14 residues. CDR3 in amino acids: CASSIQGGNYGYTF. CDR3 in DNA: TGTGCCAGTAGTATACAGGGGGGTAACTATGGCTACACCTTC. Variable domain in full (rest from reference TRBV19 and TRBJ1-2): DGGITQSPKYLFRKEGQNVTLSCEQNLNHDAMYWYRQDPGQGLRLIYYSQIVNDFQKGDIAEGYSVSREKKESFPLTVTSAQKNPTAFYLCASSIQGGNYGYTFGSGTRLTVV.

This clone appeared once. CDR3 region: CASSLEGTGDTQETQYF. Written as DNA, the CDR3 is TGCGCCAGCAGCTTGGAGGGTACAGGGGACACCCAAGAGACCCAGTACTTC. The chain couples TRBV5-1 to TRBJ2-5, with TRBD1 matching 7 bases. J was trimmed by 1 base and V by 0 bases; bases with no gene match: 9. Germline values: CDR1 SGHRS, CDR2 YFSETQ. The CDR3 totals 17 residues.

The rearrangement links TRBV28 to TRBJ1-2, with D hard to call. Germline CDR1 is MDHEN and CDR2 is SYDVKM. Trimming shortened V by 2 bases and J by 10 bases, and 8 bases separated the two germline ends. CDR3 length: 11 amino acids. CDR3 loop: CASSLGRFYTF. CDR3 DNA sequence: TGTGCCAGCAGTTTAGGCAGGTTCTACACCTTC.

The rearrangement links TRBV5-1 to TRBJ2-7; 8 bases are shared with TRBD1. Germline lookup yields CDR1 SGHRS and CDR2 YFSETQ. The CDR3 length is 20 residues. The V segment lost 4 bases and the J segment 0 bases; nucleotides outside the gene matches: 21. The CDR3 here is CASSPIRDRLNKGSSYEQYF. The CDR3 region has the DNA TGCGCCAGCAGCCCGATCCGGGACAGGCTAAACAAGGGGAGCTCCTACGAGCAGTACTTC.

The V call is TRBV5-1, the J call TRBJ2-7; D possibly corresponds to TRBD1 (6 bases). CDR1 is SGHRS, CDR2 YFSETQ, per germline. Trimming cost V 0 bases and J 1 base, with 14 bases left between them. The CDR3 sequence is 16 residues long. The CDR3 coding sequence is TGCGCCAGCAGCTTGGGGTCGGGACACTTATCCTACGAGCAGTACTTC. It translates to CASSLGSGHLSYEQYF.

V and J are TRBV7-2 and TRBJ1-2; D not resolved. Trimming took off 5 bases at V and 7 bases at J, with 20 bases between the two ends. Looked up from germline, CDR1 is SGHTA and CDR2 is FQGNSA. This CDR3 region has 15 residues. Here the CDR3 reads CASSNPGIWRAGYTF. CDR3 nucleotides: TGTGCCAGCAGCAATCCGGGCATTTGGAGGGCTGGCTACACCTTC.

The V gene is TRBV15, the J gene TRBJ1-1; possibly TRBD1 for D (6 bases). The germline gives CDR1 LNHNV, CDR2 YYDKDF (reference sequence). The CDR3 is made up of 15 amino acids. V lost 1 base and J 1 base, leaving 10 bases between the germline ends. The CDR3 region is CATSRVGGENTEAFF. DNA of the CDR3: TGTGCCACCAGCAGAGTTGGGGGCGAGAACACTGAAGCTTTCTTT. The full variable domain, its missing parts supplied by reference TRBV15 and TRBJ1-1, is DAMVIQNPRYQVTQFGKPVTLSCSQTLNHNVMYWYQQKSSQAPKLLFHYYDKDFNNEADTPDNFQSRRPNTSFCFLDIRSPGLGDTAMYLCATSRVGGENTEAFFGQGTRLTVV.

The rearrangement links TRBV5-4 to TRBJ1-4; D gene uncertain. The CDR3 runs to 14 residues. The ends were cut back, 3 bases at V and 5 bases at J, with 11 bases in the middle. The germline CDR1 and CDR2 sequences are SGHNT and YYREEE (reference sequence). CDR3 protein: CASSSRSSNEKLFF. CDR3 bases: TGTGCCAGCAGCTCGCGGAGTTCCAATGAAAAACTGTTTTTT.

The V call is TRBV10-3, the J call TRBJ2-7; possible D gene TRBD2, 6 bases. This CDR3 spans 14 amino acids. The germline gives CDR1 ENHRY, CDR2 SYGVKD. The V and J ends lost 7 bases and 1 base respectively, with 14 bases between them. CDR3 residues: CAIKTGTFSYEQYF. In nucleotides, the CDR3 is TGTGCCATCAAAACCGGGACTTTTTCCTACGAGCAGTACTTC.

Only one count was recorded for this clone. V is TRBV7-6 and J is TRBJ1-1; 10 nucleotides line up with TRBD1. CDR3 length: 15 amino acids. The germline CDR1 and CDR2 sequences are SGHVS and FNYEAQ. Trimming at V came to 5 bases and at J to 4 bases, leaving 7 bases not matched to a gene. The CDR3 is CASSDRTGGITEAFF. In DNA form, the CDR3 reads TGTGCCAGCAGCGACCGGACAGGGGGGATCACTGAAGCTTTCTTT.

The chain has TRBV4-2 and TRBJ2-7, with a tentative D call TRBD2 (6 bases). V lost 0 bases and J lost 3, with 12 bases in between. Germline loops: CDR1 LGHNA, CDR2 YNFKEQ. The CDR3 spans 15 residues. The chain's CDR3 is CASSQESGTGYEQYF. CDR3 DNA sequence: TGTGCCAGCAGCCAAGAATCCGGGACTGGCTACGAGCAGTACTTC.

This CDR3 reads CASSYGTSGRTDTQYF. CDR3 DNA sequence: TGTGCCAGCAGTTACGGGACTAGCGGACGCACAGATACGCAGTATTTT. The chain is built from TRBV6-5 and TRBJ2-3, with 11 bases that match TRBD2. This CDR3 comprises 16 residues. Looked up from germline, CDR1 is MNHEY and CDR2 is SVGAGI. Unmatched junction bases numbered 2, after V lost 2 bases and J lost 1 base.

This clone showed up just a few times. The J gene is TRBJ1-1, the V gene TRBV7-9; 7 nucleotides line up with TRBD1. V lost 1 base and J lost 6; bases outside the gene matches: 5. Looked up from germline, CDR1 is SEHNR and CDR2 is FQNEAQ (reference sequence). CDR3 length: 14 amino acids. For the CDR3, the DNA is TGTGCCAGCAGCTTAGTTGACAGGGCCGCTGAAGCTTTCTTT. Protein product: CASSLVDRAAEAFF.

CDR3 in DNA: TGTGCCTGGACCGACGGGACAGGGCTATTCGTGCAGTACTTC. Protein product: CAWTDGTGLFVQYF. V and J are TRBV30 and TRBJ2-7, with 9 bases lining up with TRBD1. Per the germline V gene, CDR1 is GTSNPN and CDR2 is SVGIG (reference sequence). J lost 9 bases, V lost 4 bases, and 13 bases had no gene match. This CDR3 is built from 14 residues.

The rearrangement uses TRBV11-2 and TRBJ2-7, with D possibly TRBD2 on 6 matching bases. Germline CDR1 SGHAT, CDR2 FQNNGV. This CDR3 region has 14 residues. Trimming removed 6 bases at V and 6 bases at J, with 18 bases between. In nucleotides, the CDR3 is TGTGCCAGCAGGTCCCTCAGGGACTTTGGCGAGCAGTACTTC. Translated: CASRSLRDFGEQYF.

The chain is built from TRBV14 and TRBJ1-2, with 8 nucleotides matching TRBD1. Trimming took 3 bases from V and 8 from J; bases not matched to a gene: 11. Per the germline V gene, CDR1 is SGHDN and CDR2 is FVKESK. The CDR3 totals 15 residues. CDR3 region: CASSHVARQGFGYTF. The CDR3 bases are TGTGCCAGCAGCCACGTCGCGAGACAGGGGTTCGGCTACACCTTC.

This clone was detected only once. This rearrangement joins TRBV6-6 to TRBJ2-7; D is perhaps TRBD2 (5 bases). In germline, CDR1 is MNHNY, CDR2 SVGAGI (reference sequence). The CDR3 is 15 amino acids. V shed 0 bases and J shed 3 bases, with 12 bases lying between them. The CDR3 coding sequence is TGTGCCAGCAGTTACTCGGGTGGACTCGGCTACGAGCAGTACTTC. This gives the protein CASSYSGGLGYEQYF.

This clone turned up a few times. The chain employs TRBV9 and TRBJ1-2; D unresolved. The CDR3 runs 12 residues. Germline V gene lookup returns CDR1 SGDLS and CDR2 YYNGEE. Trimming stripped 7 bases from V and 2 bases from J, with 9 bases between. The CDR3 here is CASREGNYGYTF. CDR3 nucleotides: TGTGCCAGCCGGGAGGGAAACTATGGCTACACCTTC. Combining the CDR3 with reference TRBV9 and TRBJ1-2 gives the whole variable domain DSGVTQTPKHLITATGQRVTLRCSPRSGDLSVYWYQQSLDQGLQFLIQYYNGEERAKGNILERFSAQQFPDLHSELNLSSLELGDSALYFCASREGNYGYTFGSGTRLTVV.

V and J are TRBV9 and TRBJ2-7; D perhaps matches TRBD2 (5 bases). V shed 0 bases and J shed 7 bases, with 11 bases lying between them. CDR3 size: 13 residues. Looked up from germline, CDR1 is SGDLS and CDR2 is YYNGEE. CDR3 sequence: CASSVGWTGEQYF. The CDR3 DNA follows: TGTGCCAGCAGCGTAGGGTGGACGGGGGAGCAGTACTTC. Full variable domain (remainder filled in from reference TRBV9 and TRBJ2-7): DSGVTQTPKHLITATGQRVTLRCSPRSGDLSVYWYQQSLDQGLQFLIQYYNGEERAKGNILERFSAQQFPDLHSELNLSSLELGDSALYFCASSVGWTGEQYFGPGTRLTVT.

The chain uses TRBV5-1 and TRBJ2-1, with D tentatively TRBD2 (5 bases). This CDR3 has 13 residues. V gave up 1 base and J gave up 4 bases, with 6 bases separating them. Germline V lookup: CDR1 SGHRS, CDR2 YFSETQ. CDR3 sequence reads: CASSLTSYNEQFF. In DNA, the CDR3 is TGCGCCAGCAGCTTGACTAGTTACAATGAGCAGTTCTTC.

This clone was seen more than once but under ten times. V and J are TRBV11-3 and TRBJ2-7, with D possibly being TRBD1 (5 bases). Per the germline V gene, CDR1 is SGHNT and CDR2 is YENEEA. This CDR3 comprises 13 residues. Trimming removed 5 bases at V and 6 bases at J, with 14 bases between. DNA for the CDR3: TGTGCCAGCAGCGTAAATCGGCAGGGCGAGCAGTACTTC. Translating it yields CASSVNRQGEQYF.